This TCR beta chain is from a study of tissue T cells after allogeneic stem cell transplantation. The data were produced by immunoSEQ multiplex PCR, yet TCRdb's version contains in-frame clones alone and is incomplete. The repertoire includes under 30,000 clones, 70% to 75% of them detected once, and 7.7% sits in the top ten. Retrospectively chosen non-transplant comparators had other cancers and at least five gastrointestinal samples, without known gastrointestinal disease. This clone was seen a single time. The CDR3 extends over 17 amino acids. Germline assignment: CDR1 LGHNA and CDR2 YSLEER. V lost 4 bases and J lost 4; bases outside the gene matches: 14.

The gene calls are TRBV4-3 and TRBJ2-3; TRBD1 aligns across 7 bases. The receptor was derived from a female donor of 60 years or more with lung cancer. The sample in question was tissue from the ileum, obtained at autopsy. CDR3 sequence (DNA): TGCGCCAGCAGCCTTATGTCGGGACAGTTTGCTGCAGATACGCAGTATTTT. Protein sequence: CASSLMSGQFAADTQYF.